Listed below are T cell receptor beta chains from one sample, sequenced in a study of T cell responses to AZD1222 COVID-19 vaccine. Produced via immunoSEQ multiplex PCR; TCRdb's table is partial and in-frame only. There are 160,000 or so clones in the sample; 75% to 95% occur only once, and approximately 4.7% lies in the top ten. Material: peripheral blood, obtained on day 0 of AZD1222 vaccination. These receptor sequences come from an adult in good health. The CDR3 runs from the conserved cysteine through the conserved F or W. Fields, in order: J gene, V gene, CDR3 length, CDR3 protein.

TRBJ2-7 TRBV27 14 CASSRGGRIYEQYF
TRBJ2-3 TRBV4-1 16 CASSQFGGVSTDTQYF
TRBJ2-3 TRBV12-3/TRBV12-4 13 CASRLAVTDTQYF
TRBJ1-1 TRBV19 15 CASKIGALGYTEAFF
TRBJ1-4 TRBV19 16 CASSLGEGRGNEKLFF
TRBJ2-1 TRBV6-1 16 CASSAPQREGRNEQFF
TRBJ1-5 TRBV2 14 CASRIDRGDQPQHF
TRBJ2-5 TRBV12-3/TRBV12-4 11 CASSLGGAQYF
TRBJ2-1 TRBV29-1 16 CSVEDPGEGEDNEQFF
TRBJ2-2 TRBV5-1 14 CASSLRGPSGELFF
TRBJ1-6 TRBV11-3 15 CASSLGGDVRTPLHF
TRBJ1-4 TRBV2 16 CASSDARGHLFEKLFF
TRBJ1-6 TRBV19 15 CASSISGVHNSPLHF
TRBJ2-2 TRBV9 18 CASSVPSGHATNTGELFF
TRBJ1-2 TRBV11-2 14 CASSLTPFPYGYTF
TRBJ2-3 TRBV28 17 CASSLLAGGPRTDTQYF
TRBJ2-7 TRBV24-1 15 CATSDPGHGSYEQYF
TRBJ1-6 TRBV6-6 13 CASYDRYNSPLHF
TRBJ2-1 TRBV19 15 CASSIAPGAGYEQFF
TRBJ2-7 TRBV27 19 CASSLLKNLRADRGLRQYF
TRBJ2-3 TRBV19 14 CASSTGGGTDTQYF
TRBJ1-1 TRBV3-1/TRBV3-2 15 CASSQAPAMNTEAFF
TRBJ1-2 TRBV4-2 15 CASSQDGVGEEGYTF
TRBJ2-3 TRBV7-9 15 CASSLGSPSTDTQYF
TRBJ1-1 TRBV7-9 13 CAGNREPNTEAFF
TRBJ2-2 TRBV24-1 17 CATSDSRAEGITGELFF
TRBJ1-2 TRBV28 14 CASSYAGDLEGYTF
TRBJ1-3 TRBV9 21 CASSFPTETVNARDSGNTIYF
TRBJ2-7 TRBV19 14 CASSIAAGGYEQYF
TRBJ2-7 TRBV9 16 CASSVAPAKSSYEQYF
TRBJ2-1 TRBV6-5 12 CASSPRLGEQFF
TRBJ2-3 TRBV2 15 CASSGQLTGSDTQYF
TRBJ1-6 TRBV7-6 18 CASSHGGAGRSHNSPLHF
TRBJ1-2 TRBV24-1 13 CATSDTVKNGYTF
TRBJ1-1 TRBV2 14 CASSVQKGDTEAFF
TRBJ2-1 TRBV11-3 14 CASSGTSGYNEQFF
TRBJ1-6 TRBV6-5 15 CASSYDGQGESPLHF
TRBJ2-3 TRBV7-3 14 CASSSGLHTDTQYF
TRBJ2-3 TRBV7-2 15 CASSLDGTRTDTQYF
TRBJ2-5 TRBV4-1 15 CASSQESEGQETQYF
TRBJ1-6 TRBV6-1 11 CASSEGYPLHF
TRBJ2-3 TRBV4-2 15 CASSVPGGRLDTQYF
TRBJ1-1 TRBV5-1 16 CASSFGRGQMNTEAFF
TRBJ2-5 TRBV28 13 CASSSPTTETQYF
TRBJ2-4 TRBV5-6 16 CASNLGQLLAKNIQYF
TRBJ1-3 TRBV7-2 15 CASSSIYRGGNTIYF
TRBJ2-3 TRBV6-5 15 CASSSSGEVPDTQYF
TRBJ1-4 TRBV19 14 CASKSGTRNEKLFF
TRBJ1-1 TRBV7-2 11 CASSLNTEAFF
TRBJ1-1 TRBV2 15 CASSASGTVNTEAFF
TRBJ1-1 TRBV28 13 CASRGSRNTEAFF
TRBJ2-7 TRBV19 15 CASSTGSLDSYEQYF
TRBJ1-5 TRBV3-1/TRBV3-2 15 CASSQGITGSQPQHF
TRBJ2-2 TRBV10-1 14 CASSEFFNTGELFF
TRBJ1-2 TRBV18 13 CASSPDVNYGYTF